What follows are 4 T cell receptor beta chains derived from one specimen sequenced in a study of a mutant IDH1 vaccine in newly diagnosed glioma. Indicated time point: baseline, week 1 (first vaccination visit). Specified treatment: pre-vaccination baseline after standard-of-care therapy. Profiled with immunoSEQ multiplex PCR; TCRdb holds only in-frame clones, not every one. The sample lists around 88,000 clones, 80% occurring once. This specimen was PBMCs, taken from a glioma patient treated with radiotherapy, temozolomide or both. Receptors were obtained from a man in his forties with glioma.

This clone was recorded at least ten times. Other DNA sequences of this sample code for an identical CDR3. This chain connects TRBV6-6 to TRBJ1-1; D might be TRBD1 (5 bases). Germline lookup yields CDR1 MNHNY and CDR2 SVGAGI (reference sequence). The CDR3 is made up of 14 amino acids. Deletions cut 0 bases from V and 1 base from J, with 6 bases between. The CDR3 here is CASSYSGGNTEAFF. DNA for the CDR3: TGTGCCAGCAGTTACTCGGGGGGGAACACTGAAGCTTTCTTT.

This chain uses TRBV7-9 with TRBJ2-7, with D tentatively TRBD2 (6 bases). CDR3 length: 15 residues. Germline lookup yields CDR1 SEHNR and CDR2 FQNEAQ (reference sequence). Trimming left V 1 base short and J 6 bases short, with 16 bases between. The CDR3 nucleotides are TGTGCCAGCAGCTTAGGGGTGGGGACTCGACCCGAGCAGTACTTC. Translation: CASSLGVGTRPEQYF.

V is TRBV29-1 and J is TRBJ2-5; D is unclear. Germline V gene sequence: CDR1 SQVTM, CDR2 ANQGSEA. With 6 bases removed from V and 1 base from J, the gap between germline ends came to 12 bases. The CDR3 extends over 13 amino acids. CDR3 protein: CSVAWASQETQYF. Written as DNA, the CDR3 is TGCAGCGTCGCCTGGGCCAGCCAAGAGACCCAGTACTTC.

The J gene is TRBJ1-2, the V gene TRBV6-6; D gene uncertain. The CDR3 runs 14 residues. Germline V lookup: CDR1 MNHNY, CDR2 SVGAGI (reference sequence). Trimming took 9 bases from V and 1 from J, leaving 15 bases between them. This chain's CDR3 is CASFYTTDNYGYTF. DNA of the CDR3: TGTGCCAGTTTCTACACTACAGATAACTATGGCTACACCTTC.